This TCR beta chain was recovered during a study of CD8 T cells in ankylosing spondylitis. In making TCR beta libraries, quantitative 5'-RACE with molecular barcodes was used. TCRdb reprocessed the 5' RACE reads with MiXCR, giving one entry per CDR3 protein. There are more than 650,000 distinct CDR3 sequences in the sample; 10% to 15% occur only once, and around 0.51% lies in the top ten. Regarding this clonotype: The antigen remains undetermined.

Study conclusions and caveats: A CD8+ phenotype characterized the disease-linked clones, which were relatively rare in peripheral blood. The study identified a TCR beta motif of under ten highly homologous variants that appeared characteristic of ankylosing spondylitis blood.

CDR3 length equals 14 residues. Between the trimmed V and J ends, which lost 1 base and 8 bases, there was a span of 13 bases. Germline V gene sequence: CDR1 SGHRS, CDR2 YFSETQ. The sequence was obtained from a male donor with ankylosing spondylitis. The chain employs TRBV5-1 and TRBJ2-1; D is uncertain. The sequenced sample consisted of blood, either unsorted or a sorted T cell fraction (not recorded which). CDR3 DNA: TGCGCCAGCAGCTTGTCGAGCCAGCGAGATGAGCAGTTCTTC. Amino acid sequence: CASSLSSQRDEQFF.